This T cell receptor beta chain derives from a study of blood T cell repertoires in COVID-19. Under the authors' procedure: Researchers report that nucleated cell counts were estimated from reference gene primer amplification. Sequenced by immunoSEQ multiplex PCR; TCRdb stores in-frame clones only, minus some. Clone size and V and J calls were adopted from that table, with D and trimming inferred from the DNA. The sample includes around 150,000 clones, more than 80% of them seen just once. Germline V lookup: CDR1 SGDLS, CDR2 YYNGEE. Deletions cut 3 bases from V and 7 bases from J, with 14 bases between. The CDR3 runs to 13 residues.

The receptor comes from a human donor in a cohort sampled during active COVID-19. The rearrangement uses TRBV9 and TRBJ2-7, with D perhaps TRBD1 (6 bases). Material: peripheral blood. CDR3 sequence: CASSGTVVGEQYF. CDR3 sequence (DNA): TGTGCCAGCAGCGGGACAGTAGTGGGTGAGCAGTACTTC.